This T cell receptor (beta chain) was recovered during a study of T cell responses to AZD1222 COVID-19 vaccine. Repertoires were generated with immunoSEQ multiplex PCR, while TCRdb's copy carries only in-frame clones and drops some. The profile shows some 120,000 clones, about 90% of them singletons. The sample holds a few counts of this clone. Sequencing used peripheral blood, obtained on day 0 of MenACWY control vaccination. This TCR derives from an adult in good health.

This CDR3 is CASSLYEGTEAFF. CDR3 in DNA: TGCGCCAGCAGCCTGTACGAGGGGACGGAAGCTTTCTTT. The chain employs TRBV4-3 and TRBJ1-1; tentatively, D is TRBD1 (5 bases). Trimming removed 4 bases from V and 8 bases from J, with 14 bases in between. The CDR3 totals 13 residues. Germline values: CDR1 LGHNA, CDR2 YSLEER.